One sample yielded the 5 T cell receptor beta chains listed below, sequenced in a study of T cell repertoires in cytomegalovirus infection. These receptors have no identified antigens. One entry per CDR3 protein, called by TCRdb with MiXCR from the reads. The table records fewer than 650,000 distinct CDR3 sequences, 40% of them present only once. This material consisted of cultured PBMCs, taken from culture after CMV antigen stimulation. These TCRs come from a human donor in good health (CMV status not recorded). Some clones in this sample may be carry-over from other donors' samples.

This clonotype was detected a few times. The rearrangement joins TRBV18 to TRBJ2-5; D is undetermined. The germline CDR1 and CDR2 sequences are KGHSH and LQKENI. Trimming pared 4 bases from V and 1 base from J, leaving 7 bases between. The CDR3 runs to 13 residues. The CDR3 here is CASSQGSQETQYF. The DNA of the CDR3 is TGTGCCAGCTCACAGGGATCCCAAGAGACCCAGTACTTC.

This clonotype occurred a few times. The V and J genes are TRBV7-6 and TRBJ1-4; D is undetermined. Germline CDR1 is SGHVS and CDR2 is FNYEAQ. The V end lost 4 bases, the J end lost 7 bases, and 7 bases lay between the germline ends. CDR3 length: 12 amino acids. The CDR3: CASSSIGEKLFF. CDR3 nucleotides: TGTGCCAGCAGCTCCATCGGTGAAAAACTGTTTTTT.

This clonotype was found a few times. The chain recombines TRBV11-2 with TRBJ2-1; no reliable D call. The CDR3 consists of 14 residues. Trimming pared 1 base from V and 2 bases from J, leaving 6 bases between. CDR1 and CDR2 (germline): SGHAT, FQNNGV. This CDR3 is CASSLVAPYNEQFF. The CDR3 nucleotides read TGTGCCAGCAGCTTAGTGGCCCCCTACAATGAGCAGTTCTTC.

This clonotype was seen a handful of times. In DNA, the CDR3 is TGTGCCAGCAGCGGAGAAGGAATAGGGGGGACTGAAGCTTTCTTT. Translating gives CASSGEGIGGTEAFF. The V call is TRBV14, the J call TRBJ1-1; weak D call: TRBD1 (6 bases). The germline CDR1 and CDR2 sequences are SGHDN and FVKESK. The CDR3 runs 15 residues. V was clipped by 5 bases and J by 5 bases, with 18 bases between them.

CDR3 loop: CSADRDRFTDTQYF. Here the CDR3 DNA reads TGCAGTGCTGACCGGGACAGGTTCACAGATACGCAGTATTTT. J is TRBJ2-3 and V is TRBV20-1, with 8 bases matching TRBD1. The CDR3 is made up of 14 amino acids. The junction had 6 bases not matched to a gene; V was cut back by 5 bases and J by 2 bases. Germline lookup yields CDR1 DFQATT and CDR2 SNEGSKA (reference sequence).